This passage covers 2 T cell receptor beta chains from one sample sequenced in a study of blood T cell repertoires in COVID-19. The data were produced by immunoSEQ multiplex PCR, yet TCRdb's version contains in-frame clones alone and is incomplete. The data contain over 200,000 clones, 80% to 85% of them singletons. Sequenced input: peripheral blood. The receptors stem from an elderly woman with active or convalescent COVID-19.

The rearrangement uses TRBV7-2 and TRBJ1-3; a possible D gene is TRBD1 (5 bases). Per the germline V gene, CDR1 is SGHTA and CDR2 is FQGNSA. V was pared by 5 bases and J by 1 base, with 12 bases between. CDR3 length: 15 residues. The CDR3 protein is CASSPRGGSGNTIYF. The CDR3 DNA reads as TGTGCCAGCAGCCCTCGCGGGGGATCTGGAAACACCATATATTTT. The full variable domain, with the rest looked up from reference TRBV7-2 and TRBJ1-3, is GAGVSQSPSNKVTEKGKDVELRCDPISGHTALYWYRQSLGQGLEFLIYFQGNSAPDKSGLPSDRFSAERTGGSVSTLTIQRTQQEDSAVYLCASSPRGGSGNTIYFGEGSWLTVV.

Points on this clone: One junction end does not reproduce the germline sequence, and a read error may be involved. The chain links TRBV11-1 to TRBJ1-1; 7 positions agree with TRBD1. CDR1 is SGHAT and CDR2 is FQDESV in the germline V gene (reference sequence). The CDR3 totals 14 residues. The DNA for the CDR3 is TGTGCCAGCAGCTCGCGGGACAGCGGCACTAAAGCTTTCTTT. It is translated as CASSSRDSGTKAFF.